A single sample gave rise to the 18 T cell receptor beta chains below, sequenced in a study of shared clonotypes between healthy human individuals. Profiled with immunoSEQ multiplex PCR; TCRdb holds only in-frame clones, not every one. Of about a million clones in the sample, around 77% are singletons; the top ten hold about 0.94%. The sample was memory CD4+ T cells from PBMCs. The subset: CD45RA-negative fraction. The source is a man between 18 and 29 years old in good health. Some clones in this sample may be carry-over from other donors' samples.

In this sample, this clone turned up once. The sample contains more than one DNA sequence encoding this CDR3. This chain links TRBV28 with TRBJ2-7; the D gene is possibly TRBD1 (5 bases). V lost 2 bases to trimming and J lost 6 bases, with 8 bases between them. Looked up from germline, CDR1 is MDHEN and CDR2 is SYDVKM. The CDR3 is 12 residues long. CDR3 nucleotides: TGTGCCAGCAGTTTACTGGGGCGCGAGCAGTACTTC. This codes for CASSLLGREQYF.

The rearrangement joins TRBV4-1 to TRBJ2-2; D possibly matches TRBD1 or TRBD2 (6 bases each). Germline V lookup: CDR1 MGHRA, CDR2 YSYEKL. With 3 bases removed from V and 3 bases from J, the gap between germline ends came to 14 bases. CDR3 length equals 16 residues. The CDR3 DNA is TGCGCCAGCAGCCATAGACGGGGGCAGGACACCGGGGAGCTGTTTTTT. It specifies CASSHRRGQDTGELFF.

V is TRBV9 and J is TRBJ2-7; 7 bases line up with TRBD1. The CDR3 is made up of 13 amino acids. From germline, CDR1 is SGDLS and CDR2 YYNGEE. Trimming at V came to 0 bases and at J to 6 bases, leaving 3 bases not matched to a gene. CDR3 DNA sequence: TGTGCCAGCAGCGTAGGAGGGGGCGGCGAGCAGTACTTC. Translated, it gives CASSVGGGGEQYF.

The CDR3 DNA reads as TGTGCCTGGAGCGGGGACTACCGGACAAACAATGAGCAGTTCTTC. Its protein product is CAWSGDYRTNNEQFF. The gene calls are TRBV30 and TRBJ2-1; 7 nucleotides agree with TRBD2. V was pared by 3 bases and J by 5 bases, with 10 bases of the junction left unmatched. CDR1 is GTSNPN, CDR2 SVGIG, per germline (reference sequence). The CDR3 consists of 15 residues.

The sample holds one count of this clone. CDR3 nucleotide sequence: TGTGCCAGCAGTTCCGGGAATGGCATGAACACTGAAGCTTTCTTT. Its translation is CASSSGNGMNTEAFF. The gene calls are TRBV27 and TRBJ1-1; D unresolved. The germline V gene has CDR1 MNHEY and CDR2 SMNVEV (reference sequence). There are 15 residues in the CDR3. The ends were cut back, 4 bases at V and 0 bases at J, with 12 bases in the middle.

This clone appeared a few times. The DNA for the CDR3 is TGCGCCAGCAGCTTAACCGGGACAGGGAAGGAGTTTAACTATGGCTACACCTTC. It translates to CASSLTGTGKEFNYGYTF. The J gene is TRBJ1-2, the V gene TRBV5-1; the match to TRBD1 covers 9 bases. Trimming removed 2 bases from V and 1 base from J; junction bases left unmatched: 12. In germline, CDR1 is SGHRS, CDR2 YFSETQ. The CDR3 is made up of 18 amino acids.

CDR3: CASSQGSLAGGGSYEQYF. The DNA of the CDR3 is TGCGCCAGCAGCCAAGGCAGCCTAGCGGGAGGGGGCTCCTACGAGCAGTACTTC. The V call is TRBV4-3, the J call TRBJ2-7; 12 nucleotides match TRBD2. Germline loops: CDR1 LGHNA, CDR2 YSLEER. With 1 base clipped from V and 0 bases from J, the junction kept 7 bases outside the gene matches. The CDR3 spans 18 residues.

J is TRBJ2-1 and V is TRBV30, with unresolved D. The CDR3 length is 14 residues. V was trimmed by 0 bases and J by 0 bases, leaving 6 bases between them. CDR1 is GTSNPN and CDR2 is SVGIG in the germline V gene (reference sequence). The CDR3 bases are TGTGCCTGGAGTGTCAAACTCTCCTACAATGAGCAGTTCTTC. Amino acid sequence: CAWSVKLSYNEQFF.

This clone was detected a few times. The rearrangement links TRBV30 to TRBJ2-7; D uncertain. The CDR3 is made up of 16 amino acids. CDR1 and CDR2 from the germline V gene are GTSNPN and SVGIG (reference sequence). V lost 0 bases and J 0 bases, leaving 15 bases between the germline ends. DNA for the CDR3: TGTGCCTGGAGTGTACGCCCGGGTTTCAGCTCCTACGAGCAGTACTTC. Protein: CAWSVRPGFSSYEQYF.

The chain links TRBV12-5 to TRBJ2-3; 12 bases are a match to TRBD2. Germline V gene sequence: CDR1 LGHNT, CDR2 FRNRAP. Trimming took 6 bases from V and 2 from J; bases not matched to a gene: 6. This CDR3 comprises 16 residues. In DNA, the CDR3 is TGTGCTAGTGGCCCCGGACTAGCGGGGATCACAGATACGCAGTATTTT. Protein: CASGPGLAGITDTQYF.

The V call is TRBV29-1, the J call TRBJ2-3, with D possibly TRBD2 on 5 matching bases. Germline-derived CDR1 and CDR2 are SQVTM and ANQGSEA. V lost 5 bases and J 1 base, leaving 10 bases between the germline ends. The CDR3 contains 13 residues. CDR3 amino acids: CSVLATGTDTQYF. The CDR3 DNA is TGCAGCGTTCTAGCCACGGGCACAGATACGCAGTATTTT.

As to this clone: Other DNA sequences from this sample encode an identical CDR3 as well. The chain is built from TRBV27 and TRBJ2-2; possibly TRBD2 for D (6 bases). V was clipped by 6 bases and J by 2 bases, with 10 bases between them. Germline V gene lookup returns CDR1 MNHEY and CDR2 SMNVEV (reference sequence). This CDR3 has 14 residues. CDR3 nucleotide sequence: TGTGCCAGCAGGGAGGGACCAAACACCGGGGAGCTGTTTTTT. Translating gives CASREGPNTGELFF.

V and J are TRBV28 and TRBJ2-2, with 7 bases lining up with TRBD1. The germline V gene has CDR1 MDHEN and CDR2 SYDVKM. The CDR3 extends over 15 amino acids. Trimming at V came to 2 bases and at J to 9 bases, leaving 9 bases not matched to a gene. CDR3: CASSLRQGFLRELFF. CDR3 sequence (DNA): TGTGCCAGCAGTTTAAGACAGGGCTTCCTCCGGGAGCTGTTTTTT.

In nucleotides, the CDR3 is TGTGCCAGCAGCTGGAGGACAGGGGAGGAGTATGGCTACACCTTC. This codes for CASSWRTGEEYGYTF. This rearrangement joins TRBV5-4 to TRBJ1-2, with TRBD1 matching 9 bases. The V and J ends lost 3 bases and 5 bases, in that order; junction bases with no gene match: 8. CDR3 size: 15 residues. CDR1 and CDR2 (germline): SGHNT, YYREEE (reference sequence).

The chain employs TRBV28 and TRBJ1-2; 9 nucleotides line up with TRBD1. In germline, CDR1 is MDHEN, CDR2 SYDVKM. The J segment lost 2 bases and the V segment lost 8 bases, leaving 15 bases of the junction unmatched. The CDR3 covers 17 residues. CDR3 loop: CASYAAEGQGGNYGYTF. CDR3 nucleotide sequence: TGTGCCAGCTACGCCGCGGAGGGACAGGGAGGGAACTATGGCTACACCTTC.

The V gene is TRBV25-1, the J gene TRBJ2-6; TRBD1 is a possible D gene (6 bases). Germline values: CDR1 MGHDK, CDR2 SYGVNS. V was clipped by 4 bases and J by 2 bases, with 9 bases between them. This CDR3 is built from 15 residues. The CDR3: CASSGRGTGANVLTF. The CDR3 bases are TGTGCCAGCAGTGGCAGGGGAACTGGGGCCAACGTCCTGACTTTC.

The rearrangement uses TRBV7-3 and TRBJ2-3, with 10 bases matching TRBD2. Germline trimming cut 3 bases from V and 1 base from J; bases unmatched to any gene: 7. The CDR3 length is 17 residues. Germline CDR1 and CDR2: SGHTA and FQGTGA. The CDR3: CASSLGLGLAGTDTQYF. DNA of the CDR3: TGTGCCAGCAGCTTGGGATTAGGACTAGCGGGCACAGATACGCAGTATTTT.

The chain is built from TRBV28 and TRBJ2-7; TRBD1 matches 7 bases. The length of the CDR3 is 16 residues. V lost 0 bases and J lost 2; bases outside the gene matches: 7. The V gene's germline CDR1 is MDHEN and CDR2 SYDVKM. DNA of the CDR3: TGTGCCAGCAGTTTATGGGGTAGACAGGGTGCCTACGAGCAGTACTTC. Its protein product is CASSLWGRQGAYEQYF.